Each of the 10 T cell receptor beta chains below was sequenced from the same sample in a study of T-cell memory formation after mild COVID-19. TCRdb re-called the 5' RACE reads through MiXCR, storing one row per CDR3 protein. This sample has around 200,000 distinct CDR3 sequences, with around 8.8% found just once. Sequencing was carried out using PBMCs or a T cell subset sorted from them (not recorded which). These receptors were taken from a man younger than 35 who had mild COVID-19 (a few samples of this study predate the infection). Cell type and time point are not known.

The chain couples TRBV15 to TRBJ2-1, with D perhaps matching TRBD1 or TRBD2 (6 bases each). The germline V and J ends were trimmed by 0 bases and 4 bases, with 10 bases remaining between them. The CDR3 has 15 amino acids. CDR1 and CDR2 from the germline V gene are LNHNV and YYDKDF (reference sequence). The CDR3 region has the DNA TGTGCCACCAGCAGAGATAAGGGGGGATACAATGAGCAGTTCTTC. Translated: CATSRDKGGYNEQFF.

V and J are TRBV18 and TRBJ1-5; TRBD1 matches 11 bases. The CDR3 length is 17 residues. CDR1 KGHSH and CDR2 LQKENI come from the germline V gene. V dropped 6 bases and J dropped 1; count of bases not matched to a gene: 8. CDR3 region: CASSHTDRGRSNQPQHF. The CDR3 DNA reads TGTGCCAGCTCCCATACGGACAGGGGGCGAAGCAATCAGCCCCAGCATTTT.

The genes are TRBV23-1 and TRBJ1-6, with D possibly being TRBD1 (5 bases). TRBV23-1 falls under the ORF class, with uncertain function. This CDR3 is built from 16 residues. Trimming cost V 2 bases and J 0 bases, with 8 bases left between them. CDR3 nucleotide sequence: TGCGCCAGCAGTCAACCCGACAGCTCCTATAATTCACCCCTCCACTTT. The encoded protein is CASSQPDSSYNSPLHF.

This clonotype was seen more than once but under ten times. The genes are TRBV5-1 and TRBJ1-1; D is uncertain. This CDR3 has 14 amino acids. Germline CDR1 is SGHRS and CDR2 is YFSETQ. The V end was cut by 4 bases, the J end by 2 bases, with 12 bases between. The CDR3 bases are TGCGCCAGCAGCCGGTACGACGGAAACACTGAAGCTTTCTTT. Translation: CASSRYDGNTEAFF.

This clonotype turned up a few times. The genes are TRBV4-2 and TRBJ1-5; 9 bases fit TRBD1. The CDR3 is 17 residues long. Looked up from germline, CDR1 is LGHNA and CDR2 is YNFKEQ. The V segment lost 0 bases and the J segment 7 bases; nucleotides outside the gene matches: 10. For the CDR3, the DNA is TGTGCCAGCAGCCAAGATGGTTTCTTAACAGGGGGCCAGCCCCAGCATTTT. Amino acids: CASSQDGFLTGGQPQHF.

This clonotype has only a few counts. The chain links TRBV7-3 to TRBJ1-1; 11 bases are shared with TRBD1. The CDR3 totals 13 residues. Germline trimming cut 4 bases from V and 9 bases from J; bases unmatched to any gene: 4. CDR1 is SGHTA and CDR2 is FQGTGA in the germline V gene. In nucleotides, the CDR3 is TGTGCCAGCAGCTCGGGACAGGGGGGGCAAGCTTTCTTT. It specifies CASSSGQGGQAFF. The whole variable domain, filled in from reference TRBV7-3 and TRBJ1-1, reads GAGVSQTPSNKVTEKGKYVELRCDPISGHTALYWYRQSLGQGPEFLIYFQGTGAADDSGLPNDRFFAVRPEGSVSTLKIQRTERGDSAVYLCASSSGQGGQAFFGQGTRLTVV.

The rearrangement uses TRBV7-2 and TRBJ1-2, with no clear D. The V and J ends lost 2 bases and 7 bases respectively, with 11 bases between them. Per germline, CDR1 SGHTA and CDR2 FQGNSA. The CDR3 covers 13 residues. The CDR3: CASSLSVLPGYTF. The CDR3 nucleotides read TGTGCCAGCAGCTTATCTGTCCTTCCTGGCTACACCTTC.

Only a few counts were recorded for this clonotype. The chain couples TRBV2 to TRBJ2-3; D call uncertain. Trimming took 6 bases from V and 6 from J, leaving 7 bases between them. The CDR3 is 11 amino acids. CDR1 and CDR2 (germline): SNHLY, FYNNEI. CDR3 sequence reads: CASSDLDTQYF. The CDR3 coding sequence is TGTGCCAGCAGCGACCTGGATACGCAGTATTTT.

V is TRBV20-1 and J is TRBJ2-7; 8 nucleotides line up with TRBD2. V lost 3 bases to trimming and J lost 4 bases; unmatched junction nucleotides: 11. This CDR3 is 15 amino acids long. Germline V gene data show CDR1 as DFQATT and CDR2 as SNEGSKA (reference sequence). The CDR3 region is CSARRSMAGGYEQYF. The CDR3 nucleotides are TGCAGTGCTAGGAGGAGTATGGCGGGGGGATACGAGCAGTACTTC.

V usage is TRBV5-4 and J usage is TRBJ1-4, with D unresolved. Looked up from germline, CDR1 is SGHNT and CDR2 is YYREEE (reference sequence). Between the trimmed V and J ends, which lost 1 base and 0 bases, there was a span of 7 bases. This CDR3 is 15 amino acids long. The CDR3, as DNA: TGTGCCAGCAGCTTGAGGGTTGCAACTAATGAAAAACTGTTTTTT. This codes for CASSLRVATNEKLFF.